The present entry profiles one T cell receptor beta chain with its context. Its antigen remains undetermined. There are no base qualities to consult, and no much larger clone falls within one base. The data belong to a study of blood T cells in healthy people across ages (dated by TCRdb to the mid-2010s). Turning to the overall study: In model experiments, roughly one uniquely barcoded TCR beta cDNA molecule per two T cells was captured by template switching. The study measured age-related changes in TCR beta repertoire diversity using deep sequencing normalized with unique cDNA molecular identifiers. Donors were grouped into four age groups: young (average 16 years), middle-aged (39), aged (around 60) and long-lived (approximately 78). Using the same blood draw, the study looked at two additional independent replicas of 1 million unique cDNA reads for two donors, one aged 18 to 30 and the other aged 80 or older. What the work shows at the level of the full study, not this receptor alone: Observed TCR beta diversity per million T cells fell roughly linearly with age, and a significant reduction was already apparent by age roughly 41. Conclusive comparison of naive and antigen-experienced compartments was prevented by the profiling of bulk unsorted PBMCs. The CMV infection status of donors was not known, potentially confounding age-related changes in expanded clonotypes. A strong correlation was found between observed TCR beta diversity and the percentage of naive T cells measured by flow cytometry. Compared with the aged group, the long-lived group had more naive CD4+ T cells, fewer expanded clones and increased TCR diversity, suggesting age selection. Total diversity estimates from one million sequenced T cells were considered lower bounds and underestimates.

Library creation used 5' RACE. The sequencer was an Illumina HiSeq 2500. The second PCR ran for about 6 to 12 cycles and used a J-beta primer mix along with a sample-barcoded 5' primer. A template-switch 5' adaptor carrying 12 random nucleotides introduced a unique molecular identifier onto each TCR beta cDNA molecule. Each sample yielded at least 3 million CDR3-containing paired-end reads. The Mint cDNA synthesis kit, primed by a TRBC-specific oligonucleotide, was used to synthesize first-strand cDNA from all RNA. After uracil-DNA glycosylase treatment, a first 18-cycle PCR used universal primers M1SS and BC2_uni_R on all cDNA. The paper's processing steps were these. For normalization, 1 million high-quality reads, each with a distinct molecular identifier, were randomly selected from each sample. Reads sharing molecular identifiers were discarded rather than binned into consensus sequences. MiTCR, set to a Q25 quality threshold and the strictest error-elimination algorithm, was used for CDR3 identification, clonotype clustering and error correction. A nonparametric unseen species model with Euler transformation was used to estimate a lower bound on total TCR beta diversity. The public reads were quality trimmed at Q25 with fastp and then assembled into clones with MiXCR by TCRdb, keeping productive beta chains. Each entry merges the rows of one CDR3 protein and shows their most common DNA and genes. The V and J calls and clone size come from TCRdb's table, not from the authors' own analysis. Counted in this sample were 800,000 to 1,300,000 distinct CDR3 sequences; under 30% of them appeared once. Less than 0.85% of the sample rests with the top ten.

The approximately 39 donors, aged about 6 to 95 years, were systemically healthy Caucasian individuals from Russia. Roughly 9.5 milliliters of peripheral blood were drawn from each donor into EDTA-treated Vacutainer tubes. PBMCs were isolated by Ficoll-Paque density-gradient centrifugation, with at least 6 million obtained per sample. Trizol reagent was used to extract total RNA from the PBMCs, yielding at least 6 micrograms per sample. For every donor, an aliquot of PBMCs went through flow cytometry to measure the percentages of naive CD45RAhigh/CD27high T cells. The CDR3 holds 13 amino acids from the cysteine to the phenylalanine. Only the CDR3 region is kept as DNA, spanning 39 bases read in frame from base 1. Trimming at the junction amounts to 8 bases on V and 8 bases on J, and the germline ends lie 15 bases apart. The sample was also reused in another study, on T cells of mothers and their children. From that second study: The donors were nine systemically healthy Caucasian individuals, made up of three mothers and their six children. cDNA synthesis consumed the entire amount of extracted RNA, loaded at 1.5 ug RNA in each 15 ul reaction. In the second PCR, the M1S primer added sample barcodes and 2-4 random nucleotides. Over 9 million TCR beta CDR3 reads came from each mother, compared with millions of reads from each child. Thymic selection shapes the output of TCR recombination in a similar way in related and unrelated pairs, and inherited differences have a minor effect. Normalized repertoire overlap in related mother-child pairs was always slightly higher than in unrelated mother-child pairs, but the difference was never significant. No persistent microchimeric T cell clones were detected, at a sensitivity of approximately 100 clones per million clonotypes. To look for features that set related mother-child pairs apart from unrelated individuals, the researchers ran deep NGS to compare the TCR beta repertoires of mothers and children. The mean age was roughly 40 +/- 4 years for the mothers and 11 +/- 4 years for the children. After adapters were ligated using NEBNext reagents, the libraries underwent 100+100 nt paired-end sequencing on an Illumina HiSeq 2000. To prevent cross-contamination, the mother and child libraries were prepared one month apart and sequenced in separate runs. Between roughly 500,000 and 2,300,000 distinct TCR beta clonotypes were identified per donor. Naive TCR beta clonotypes were estimated from low-frequency clonotypes matched to each donor's FACS-determined naive share, without sorting.

Sequencing was carried out using blood. The clonotype originates from a girl aged 2 to 9 in good health. The chain couples TRBV12-3 or TRBV12-4 to TRBJ1-4; the D gene is not confidently resolved. The nucleotides are TGTGCCAGCGGGTCTTCGAGAGGGGAAAAACTGTTTTTT. It codes for CASGSSRGEKLFF.